Described below is a single TCR beta chain sequence and its context. Its antigen is unidentified. The protocol was immunoSEQ multiplex PCR, while the TCRdb copy is restricted to in-frame clones and leaves out a portion. The repertoire table contains about 140,000 clones. V lost 1 base and J 8 bases, leaving 18 bases between the germline ends. The CDR3 runs to 16 residues. The germline CDR1 and CDR2 sequences are SGHRS and YFSETQ. The sample originates from a study of T cell responses to AZD1222 COVID-19 vaccine. Study results and limitations: It should be noted that donors were predominantly white British and more often female, and clonal diversity was possibly underestimated. Baseline testing showed seropositivity in only six AZD1222 recipients. No repertoire was sampled before or during the peak T cell response, only after it. Spike-wide vaccine-associated CD4 TCRs dominated at 160-218 and 743-854.

The TCR sequence derives from an adult in good health. Source material: peripheral blood. The chain uses TRBV5-1 and TRBJ1-4; no clear D gene. CDR3 in amino acids: CASSLNPAVAGEKLFF. As DNA, the CDR3 is TGCGCCAGCAGCTTGAACCCCGCCGTGGCCGGGGAAAAACTGTTTTTT.